These 20 T cell receptor beta chains share one sample of origin, sequenced in a study of blood T cell repertoires in COVID-19. This table comes from immunoSEQ multiplex PCR, and its TCRdb copy is limited to in-frame clones, with some not included. Of under 300,000 clones in the sample, approximately 91% were seen once. Sequencing was carried out using PBMCs or T cells enriched from blood (not recorded which). These receptors all come from a middle-aged woman with acute COVID-19.

This sequence joins TRBV19 and TRBJ1-2; D gene unclear. The germline CDR1 and CDR2 sequences are LNHDA and SQIVND (reference sequence). The CDR3 sequence is 11 residues long. The V and J ends lost 5 bases and 4 bases respectively, with 5 bases between them. The CDR3 loop reads CASSSSYGYTF. The CDR3 region has the DNA TGTGCCAGTAGTTCCAGCTATGGCTACACCTTC. Supplemented by reference TRBV19 and TRBJ1-2, the full variable domain reads DGGITQSPKYLFRKEGQNVTLSCEQNLNHDAMYWYRQDPGQGLRLIYYSQIVNDFQKGDIAEGYSVSREKKESFPLTVTSAQKNPTAFYLCASSSSYGYTFGSGTRLTVV.

For the CDR3, the DNA is TGTGCCAGCAGCCCGGACAGGGGGAGGAATGAGCAGTTCTTC. It encodes CASSPDRGRNEQFF. The chain is built from TRBV28 and TRBJ2-1; 10 bases agree with TRBD1. The germline V gene has CDR1 MDHEN and CDR2 SYDVKM. The length of the CDR3 is 14 residues. V trimming: 6 bases; J trimming: 7 bases; junction bases outside the gene matches: 6.

This chain connects TRBV4-2 to TRBJ2-7, with D possibly matching TRBD2 (6 bases). This CDR3 has 15 residues. Deletions cut 1 base from V and 3 bases from J, with 13 bases between. The germline V gene has CDR1 LGHNA and CDR2 YNFKEQ. DNA for the CDR3: TGTGCCAGCAGCCAAGGGGGGGATGCGTACTACGAGCAGTACTTC. This sequence encodes CASSQGGDAYYEQYF.

This sequence joins TRBV5-1 and TRBJ1-2, with 7 bases lining up with TRBD1. CDR1 SGHRS and CDR2 YFSETQ come from the germline V gene. Trimming cost V 4 bases and J 6 bases; bases outside gene matches: 12. This CDR3 region has 15 residues. The chain's CDR3 is CASSLGQAGKNGYTF. The DNA for the CDR3 is TGCGCCAGCAGCCTTGGACAGGCGGGGAAGAATGGCTACACCTTC.

The genes are TRBV7-2 and TRBJ2-1; the D gene is possibly TRBD2 (5 bases). Germline V gives CDR1 SGHTA, CDR2 FQGNSA. Trimming took off 1 base at V and 10 bases at J, with 11 bases between the two ends. CDR3 size: 13 residues. The CDR3 DNA sequence: TGTGCCAGCAGCTTAGTTCCTAGGGAGGAGCAGTTCTTC. It yields the protein CASSLVPREEQFF. Full variable domain (outside the CDR3, taken from reference TRBV7-2 and TRBJ2-1): GAGVSQSPSNKVTEKGKDVELRCDPISGHTALYWYRQSLGQGLEFLIYFQGNSAPDKSGLPSDRFSAERTGGSVSTLTIQRTQQEDSAVYLCASSLVPREEQFFGPGTRLTVL.

The chain combines TRBV9 with TRBJ2-3; D call uncertain. The V gene's germline CDR1 is SGDLS and CDR2 YYNGEE. The CDR3 sequence is 12 residues long. V dropped 0 bases and J dropped 5 bases, with 4 bases sitting between them. The CDR3 sequence is CASSVDQDTQYF. In DNA form, the CDR3 reads TGTGCCAGCAGCGTAGATCAAGATACGCAGTATTTT.

This sequence joins TRBV28 and TRBJ1-4; D not resolved. Trimming took 1 base from V and 12 from J, leaving 12 bases between them. The CDR3 extends over 13 amino acids. Germline lookup yields CDR1 MDHEN and CDR2 SYDVKM. In DNA, the CDR3 is TGTGCCAGCAGTTTATATCGAGCCGGGGAACTGTTTTTT. Amino acid sequence: CASSLYRAGELFF.

The chain combines TRBV2 with TRBJ2-5, with a tentative D call TRBD1 (6 bases). The CDR3 runs to 15 residues. Germline V gene data show CDR1 as SNHLY and CDR2 as FYNNEI. The V end was cut by 6 bases, the J end by 2 bases, with 16 bases between. CDR3 bases: TGTGCCAGCAGCGACCAGCGGACAGTTCAAGAGACCCAGTACTTC. Its translation is CASSDQRTVQETQYF.

This chain uses TRBV9 with TRBJ2-5; perhaps TRBD1 as D (5 bases). The CDR3 sequence is 15 residues long. The V gene's germline CDR1 is SGDLS and CDR2 YYNGEE. V shed 4 bases and J shed 1 base, with 14 bases lying between them. CDR3 DNA: TGTGCCAGCAGCTCCCAGGGTCCGGGCCAAGAGACCCAGTACTTC. This encodes CASSSQGPGQETQYF.

The CDR3, as DNA: TGTGCCAGCAGCCCACGAGGGAGCCCCTATGGCTACACCTTC. Its translation is CASSPRGSPYGYTF. The chain links TRBV7-8 to TRBJ1-2; D remains ambiguous. V was cut by 5 bases and J by 4 bases, with 14 bases left in between. This CDR3 has 14 amino acids. Looked up from germline, CDR1 is SGHVS and CDR2 is FQNEAQ.

The chain recombines TRBV28 with TRBJ1-5; no clear D gene. The V end lost 8 bases, the J end lost 5 bases, and 16 bases lay between the germline ends. CDR1 is MDHEN and CDR2 is SYDVKM in the germline V gene. CDR3 length equals 14 residues. This chain's CDR3 is CASLSALPYQPQHF. The CDR3 DNA is TGTGCCAGCTTGAGCGCACTACCCTATCAGCCCCAGCATTTT. The whole variable domain, remainder taken from reference TRBV28 and TRBJ1-5, is DVKVTQSSRYLVKRTGEKVFLECVQDMDHENMFWYRQDPGLGLRLIYFSYDVKMKEKGDIPEGYSVSREKKERFSLILESASTNQTSMYLCASLSALPYQPQHFGDGTRLSIL.

The chain couples TRBV10-3 to TRBJ1-6; D possibly corresponds to TRBD1 (5 bases). This CDR3 has 18 amino acids. Germline CDR1 ENHRY, CDR2 SYGVKD. V lost 0 bases to trimming and J lost 8 bases, with 20 bases between them. CDR3 protein: CAISESNKVPGVDSPLHF. In nucleotides, the CDR3 is TGTGCCATCAGTGAGTCGAATAAGGTCCCGGGGGTCGATTCACCCCTCCACTTT.

This clone came up once. V is TRBV9 and J is TRBJ2-7; D is possibly TRBD2 (6 bases). This CDR3 has 15 residues. Germline V gene sequence: CDR1 SGDLS, CDR2 YYNGEE. Trimming took 3 bases from V and 4 from J, leaving 17 bases between them. CDR3 amino acids: CASSARGATTYEQYF. As DNA, the CDR3 is TGTGCCAGCAGCGCCCGCGGGGCCACGACGTACGAGCAGTACTTC.

V gene TRBV29-1 combines with J gene TRBJ2-1; TRBD2 agrees at 9 bases. The CDR3 is 14 amino acids. Germline V gene sequence: CDR1 SQVTM, CDR2 ANQGSEA. With 4 bases clipped from V and 6 bases from J, the junction kept 7 bases outside the gene matches. The chain's CDR3 is CSVVSSGIGNEQFF. For the CDR3, the DNA is TGCAGCGTTGTTTCTAGCGGGATAGGCAATGAGCAGTTCTTC.

The chain couples TRBV25-1 to TRBJ1-2; D is undetermined. The CDR3 runs to 13 residues. Trimming stripped 6 bases from V and 1 base from J, with 9 bases between. Germline V gene sequence: CDR1 MGHDK, CDR2 SYGVNS. CDR3 nucleotide sequence: TGTGCCAGCAGACGATCGGGTAACTATGGCTACACCTTC. Protein sequence: CASRRSGNYGYTF.

V usage is TRBV5-5 and J usage is TRBJ2-2; tentative D call: TRBD2 (5 bases). CDR3 length: 15 residues. V dropped 3 bases and J dropped 5 bases, with 14 bases sitting between them. From germline, CDR1 is SGHKS and CDR2 YYEKEE (reference sequence). The CDR3 loop is CASSWRPSGTGELFF. CDR3 nucleotides: TGTGCCAGCAGCTGGCGGCCCTCGGGGACCGGGGAGCTGTTTTTT.

The chain employs TRBV29-1 and TRBJ1-1; 10 bases fit TRBD1. The ends lost 6 bases at V and 3 bases at J; junction bases unmatched: 13. Germline CDR1 is SQVTM and CDR2 is ANQGSEA. This CDR3 has 16 residues. CDR3 coding DNA: TGCAGCGTGTCCCGGGACAGGGGAAGGGGGGACACTGAAGCTTTCTTT. Translation gives CSVSRDRGRGDTEAFF.

The chain uses TRBV14 and TRBJ2-7; D may be TRBD1 (5 bases). Germline V CDR1 and CDR2: SGHDN, FVKESK. The CDR3 length is 15 residues. V was clipped by 2 bases and J by 5 bases, with 16 bases between them. CDR3 sequence: CASSQLRGTRDEQYF. Here the CDR3 DNA reads TGTGCCAGCAGCCAATTAAGGGGCACAAGGGACGAGCAGTACTTC.

The chain joins TRBV19 to TRBJ2-2, with TRBD1 as a possible D gene (5 bases). The CDR3 is made up of 13 amino acids. Germline V CDR1 and CDR2: LNHDA, SQIVND (reference sequence). Deletions cut 7 bases from V and 3 bases from J, with 9 bases between. This CDR3 is CASNPRDTGELFF. The CDR3 coding sequence is TGTGCCAGTAATCCCAGGGACACCGGGGAGCTGTTTTTT. Full variable domain (rest looked up from reference TRBV19 and TRBJ2-2): DGGITQSPKYLFRKEGQNVTLSCEQNLNHDAMYWYRQDPGQGLRLIYYSQIVNDFQKGDIAEGYSVSREKKESFPLTVTSAQKNPTAFYLCASNPRDTGELFFGEGSRLTVL.

DNA for the CDR3: TGTGCCAGCAGCGAAGCAGGTGGCTACACCTTC. Translating it yields CASSEAGGYTF. This chain links TRBV3-1 (or the pseudogene TRBV3-2) with TRBJ1-2; D remains ambiguous. V lost 5 bases to trimming and J lost 7 bases, with 8 bases between them. Germline loops: CDR1 LGHDT, CDR2 YNNKEL (reference sequence). This CDR3 comprises 11 residues.